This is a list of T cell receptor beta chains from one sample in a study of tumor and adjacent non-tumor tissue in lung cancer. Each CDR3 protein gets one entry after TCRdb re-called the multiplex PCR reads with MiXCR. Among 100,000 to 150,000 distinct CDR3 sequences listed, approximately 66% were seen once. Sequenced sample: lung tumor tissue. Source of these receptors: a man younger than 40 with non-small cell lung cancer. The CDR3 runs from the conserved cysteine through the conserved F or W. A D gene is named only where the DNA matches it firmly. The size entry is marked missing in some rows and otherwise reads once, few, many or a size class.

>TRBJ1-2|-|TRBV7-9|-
CASSLDTEGGYTF
TGTGCCAGCAGCTTAGACACCGAGGGTGGCTACACCTTC
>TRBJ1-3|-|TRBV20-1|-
CSARDRGGTRDTIYF
TGCAGTGCTAGAGATCGTGGAGGGACACGAGACACCATATATTTT
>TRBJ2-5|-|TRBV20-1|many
CSAPWTGGETQYF
TGCAGTGCTCCCTGGACAGGAGGGGAGACCCAGTACTTC
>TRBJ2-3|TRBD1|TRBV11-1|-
CVSSSGGGTQYF
TGTGTCAGCAGCTCAGGGGGCGGGACGCAGTACTTT
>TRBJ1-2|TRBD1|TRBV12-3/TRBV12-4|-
CATTTGDSYCYTF
TGTGCCACCACGACAGGGGACTCCTATTGCTACACGTTC
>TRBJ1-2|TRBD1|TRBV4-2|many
CASSRGMDRGNGYTF
TGTGCCAGCAGCCGAGGAATGGACAGGGGGAATGGCTACACCTTC
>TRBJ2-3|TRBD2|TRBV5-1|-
CASSFGTSIDTQYF
TGCGCCAGCAGCTTCGGGACTAGCATAGATACGCAGTATTTT
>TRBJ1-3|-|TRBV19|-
CASRTQGASGNTIYF
TGTGCCAGTAGAACACAGGGCGCCTCTGGAAACACCATATATTTT
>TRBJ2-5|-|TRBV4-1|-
CVNSQPTGETQYF
TGCGTCAACAGCCAACCGACGGGAGAGACCCAGTACTTC
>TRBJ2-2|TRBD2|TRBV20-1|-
CSARDISGGDAWELSF
TGCAGTGCTAGAGATATTAGCGGGGGTGATGCCTGGGAGCTGTCTTTT
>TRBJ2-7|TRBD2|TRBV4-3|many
CASSQDIVGLGAREQYF
TGCGCCAGCAGCCAAGATATTGTGGGACTAGGGGCAAGGGAGCAGTACTTC
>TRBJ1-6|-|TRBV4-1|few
CASSRDTTSYNSPLHF
TGCGCCAGCAGCCGGGACACTACCTCCTATAATTCACCCCTCCACTTT
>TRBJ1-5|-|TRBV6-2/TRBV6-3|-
CACSPNMGLDQPQHF
TGTGCCTGCAGCCCTAACATGGGGCTGGATCAGCCCCAGCATTTT
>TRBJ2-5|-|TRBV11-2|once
CASSLPHLDIQYF
TGTGCCAGCAGCTTACCCCATCTTGATATCCAGTACTTC
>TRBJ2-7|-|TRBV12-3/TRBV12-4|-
CASSFGRANEEYF
TGTGCCAGCAGTTTTGGCAGGGCAAACGAGGAGTACTTC
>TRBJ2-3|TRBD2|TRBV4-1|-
CASSQGASGSWSSDTQYF
TGCGCCAGCAGCCAAGGAGCTAGCGGGAGTTGGAGCTCAGATACGCAGTATTTT
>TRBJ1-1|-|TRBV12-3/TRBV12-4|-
CASGKDALNTEAFF
TGTGCCAGCGGTAAGGATGCCCTGAACACTGAAGCTTTCTTT
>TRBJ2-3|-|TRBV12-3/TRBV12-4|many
CASSFETASTDTQYF
TGTGCCAGCAGTTTTGAAACAGCTAGCACAGATACGCAGTATTTT
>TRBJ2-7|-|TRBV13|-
CTSREGFYERYF
TGTACCAGCCGGGAAGGGTTCTACGAACGGTACTTC
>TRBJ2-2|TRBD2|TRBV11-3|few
CASSLGIVEREGNTGELFF
TGTGCCAGTAGCTTAGGTATCGTCGAGCGGGAGGGTAACACCGGGGAGCTGTTTTTT
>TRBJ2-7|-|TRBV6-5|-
CTTSINSYEQYF
TGTACCACCAGCATAAACTCCTACGAGCAGTACTTC
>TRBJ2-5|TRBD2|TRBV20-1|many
CSARGTSQGPETQYF
TGCAGTGCTAGAGGGACTAGCCAGGGTCCTGAGACCCAGTACTTC
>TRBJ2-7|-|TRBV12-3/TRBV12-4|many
CASSLSGPYYEQYF
TGTGCCAGCAGTTTGTCAGGCCCGTACTACGAGCAGTACTTC
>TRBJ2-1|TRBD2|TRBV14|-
CASRSTTSGGAHEQFF
TGTGCCAGCAGGTCCACCACTAGCGGGGGGGCCCATGAGCAGTTCTTC
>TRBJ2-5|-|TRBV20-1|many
CSGWWIQETQYF
TGCAGTGGTTGGTGGATACAAGAGACCCAGTACTTC
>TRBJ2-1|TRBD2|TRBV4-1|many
CASSQLSAGARNEQFF
TGCGCCAGCAGCCAATTATCGGCGGGAGCTAGGAATGAGCAGTTCTTC
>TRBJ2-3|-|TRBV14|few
CASSQHQFLGADTQYF
TGTGCCAGCAGCCAACACCAGTTTCTTGGCGCAGATACGCAGTATTTT
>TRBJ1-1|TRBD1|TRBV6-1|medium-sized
CASSPRTGVDTEAFF
TGTGCCAGCAGTCCGCGGACAGGGGTGGATACTGAAGCTTTCTTT
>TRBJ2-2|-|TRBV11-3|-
CTSSLEGSGTGELFF
TGTACCAGCAGTTTAGAGGGATCGGGCACCGGGGAGCTGTTTTTT
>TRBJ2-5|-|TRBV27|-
CASSLGELTETQYF
TGTGCCAGCAGTTTAGGGGAGCTCACGGAGACCCAGTACTTC
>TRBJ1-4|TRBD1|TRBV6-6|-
CACSYQGAANEKLFF
TGTGCCTGCAGCTACCAGGGGGCTGCTAATGAAAAACTGTTTTTT
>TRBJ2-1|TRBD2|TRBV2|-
CASSQETSAYNEQFF
TGTGCCAGCAGTCAAGAGACTAGCGCGTACAATGAGCAGTTCTTC
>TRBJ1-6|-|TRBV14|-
CDSSRTGTGHPSPIHF
TGTGACAGCAGCCGGACGGGAACAGGGCATCCTTCACCCATCCATTTT
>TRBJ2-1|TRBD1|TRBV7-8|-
CASSPRTGYNEQFF
TGTGCCAGCAGCCCACGGACAGGGTACAATGAGCAGTTCTTC
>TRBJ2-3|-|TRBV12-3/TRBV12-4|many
CASSWDRDTQYF
TGTGCCAGCAGCTGGGATCGAGATACGCAGTATTTT
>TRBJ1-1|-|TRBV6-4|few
CASSLQGGDTEAFF
TGTGCCAGCAGTCTACAGGGAGGGGACACTGAAGCTTTCTTT
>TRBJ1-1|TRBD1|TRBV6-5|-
CASIERQGNTEVFF
TGTGCCAGCATTGAAAGACAGGGGAACACTGAAGTTTTCTTT
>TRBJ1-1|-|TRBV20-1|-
CSARYSGTNSEAFF
TGCAGTGCTAGATATTCCGGGACGAACAGTGAAGCTTTCTTT
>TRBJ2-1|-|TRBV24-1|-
CATSDRAGMDEQFF
TGTGCCACCAGTGATAGGGCGGGGATGGATGAGCAGTTCTTC
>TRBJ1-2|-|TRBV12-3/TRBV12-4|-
CASGVGTCYTF
TGTGCCAGCGGTGTAGGGACTTGCTACACCTTT
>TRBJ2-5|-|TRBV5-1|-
CASSLGGGRETQCF
TGCGCCAGCAGCTTAGGAGGGGGCAGGGAGACCCAATGCTTC
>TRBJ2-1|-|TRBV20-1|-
CSARVFAYYNERFF
TGCAGCGCTAGAGTATTCGCGTACTACAATGAGCGGTTCTTC
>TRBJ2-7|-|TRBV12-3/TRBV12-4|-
CANSWGGAISYEQYF
TGTGCCAACTCTTGGGGGGGGGCTATTTCGTACGAGCAGTACTTC
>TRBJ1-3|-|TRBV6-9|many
CASSCHRWGGGNTIYF
TGTGCCAGCAGTTGCCACAGGTGGGGTGGTGGAAACACCATATATTTT
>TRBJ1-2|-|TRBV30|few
CAWGRDVISSNYGYTF
TGTGCCTGGGGTAGGGACGTCATCTCCTCAAACTATGGCTACACCTTT
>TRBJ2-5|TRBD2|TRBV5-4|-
CASSLGTSGGRVTQYF
TGTGCCAGCAGCTTGGGGACTAGCGGGGGTCGAGTGACCCAGTACTTC
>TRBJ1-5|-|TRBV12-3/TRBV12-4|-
CANGIPPSPPQHF
TGTGCCAACGGTATTCCTCCCAGCCCGCCCCAGCATTTT
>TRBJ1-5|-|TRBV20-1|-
CSAMNSHYQPQHF
TGCAGTGCTATGAACAGTCACTATCAGCCCCAGCATTTT
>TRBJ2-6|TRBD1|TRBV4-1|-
CASSPSGAAKIGTDDSGPNILTF
TGCGCCAGCAGCCCCTCAGGGGCTGCCAAGATCGGGACAGACGACTCTGGGCCCAACATCCTGACTTTC
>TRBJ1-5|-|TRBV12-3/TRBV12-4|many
CASTKGGYSNQPQHF
TGTGCCAGCACGAAGGGGGGGTATAGCAATCAGCCCCAGCATTTT
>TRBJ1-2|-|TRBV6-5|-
CASSYLQGIVDYGYTF
TGTGCCAGCAGTTACTTACAGGGTATAGTGGACTATGGCTACACCTTC
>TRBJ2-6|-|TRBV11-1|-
CASSLFSGANLLTF
TGTGCCAGCAGCTTATTCTCTGGGGCCAACCTCCTTACTTTC
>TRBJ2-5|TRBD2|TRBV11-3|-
CASSLEAGRQETLYF
TGTGCCAGCAGCTTAGAAGCGGGAAGGCAAGAGACCCTATACTTC